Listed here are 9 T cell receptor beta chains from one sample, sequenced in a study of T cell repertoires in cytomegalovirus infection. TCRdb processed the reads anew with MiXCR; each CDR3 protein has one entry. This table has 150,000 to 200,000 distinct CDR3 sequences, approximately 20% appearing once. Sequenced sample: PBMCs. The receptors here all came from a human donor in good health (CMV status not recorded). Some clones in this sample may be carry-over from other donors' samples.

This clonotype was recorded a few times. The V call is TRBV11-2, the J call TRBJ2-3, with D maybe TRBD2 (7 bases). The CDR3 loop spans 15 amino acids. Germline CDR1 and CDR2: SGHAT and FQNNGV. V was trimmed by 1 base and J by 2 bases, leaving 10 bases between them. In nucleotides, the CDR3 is TGTGCCAGCAGCTTAGGGGGGGGCAACACAGATACGCAGTATTTT. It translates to CASSLGGGNTDTQYF. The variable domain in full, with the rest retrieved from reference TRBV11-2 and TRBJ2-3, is EAGVAQSPRYKIIEKRQSVAFWCNPISGHATLYWYQQILGQGPKLLIQFQNNGVVDDSQLPKDRFSAERLKGVDSTLKIQPAKLEDSAVYLCASSLGGGNTDTQYFGPGTRLTVL.

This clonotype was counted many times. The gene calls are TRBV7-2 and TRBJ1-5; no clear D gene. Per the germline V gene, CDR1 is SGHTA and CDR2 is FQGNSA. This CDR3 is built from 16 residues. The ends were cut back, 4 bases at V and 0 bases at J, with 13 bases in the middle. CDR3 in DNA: TGTGCCAGCAGCTCGACTAACCCTCATAGCAATCAGCCCCAGCATTTT. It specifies CASSSTNPHSNQPQHF.

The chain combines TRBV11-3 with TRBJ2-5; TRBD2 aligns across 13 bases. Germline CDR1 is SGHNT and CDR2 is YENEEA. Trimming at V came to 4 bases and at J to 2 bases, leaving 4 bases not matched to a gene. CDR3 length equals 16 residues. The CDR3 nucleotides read TGTGCCAGCAGCTATCGACTAGCGGGAGGACAAGAGACCCAGTACTTC. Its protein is CASSYRLAGGQETQYF.

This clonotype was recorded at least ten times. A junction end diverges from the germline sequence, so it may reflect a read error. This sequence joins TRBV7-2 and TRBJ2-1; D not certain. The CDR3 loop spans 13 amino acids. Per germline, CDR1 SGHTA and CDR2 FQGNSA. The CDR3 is CASSSRGSHPLGF. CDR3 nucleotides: TGTGCCAGCAGCTCGAGAGGCAGTCACCCCCTTGGCTTC.

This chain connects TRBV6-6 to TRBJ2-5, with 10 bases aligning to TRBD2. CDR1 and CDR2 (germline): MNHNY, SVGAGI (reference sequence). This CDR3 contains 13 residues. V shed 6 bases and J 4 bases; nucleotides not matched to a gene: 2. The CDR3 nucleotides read TGTGCCAGCAGGCCTAGCGGGAGAGAGACCCAGTACTTC. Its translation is CASRPSGRETQYF.

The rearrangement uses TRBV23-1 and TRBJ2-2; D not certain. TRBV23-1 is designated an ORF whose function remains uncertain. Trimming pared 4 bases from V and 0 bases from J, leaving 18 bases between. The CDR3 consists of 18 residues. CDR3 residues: CASSLHKTEKSNTGELFF. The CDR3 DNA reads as TGCGCCAGCAGTCTCCACAAGACGGAAAAATCGAACACCGGGGAGCTGTTTTTT.

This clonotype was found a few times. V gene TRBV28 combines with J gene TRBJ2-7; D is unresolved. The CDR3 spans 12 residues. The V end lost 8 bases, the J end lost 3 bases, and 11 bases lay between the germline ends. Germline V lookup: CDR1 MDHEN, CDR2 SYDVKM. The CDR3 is CASSDDHYEQYF. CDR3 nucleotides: TGTGCCAGCTCCGACGACCACTACGAGCAGTACTTC.

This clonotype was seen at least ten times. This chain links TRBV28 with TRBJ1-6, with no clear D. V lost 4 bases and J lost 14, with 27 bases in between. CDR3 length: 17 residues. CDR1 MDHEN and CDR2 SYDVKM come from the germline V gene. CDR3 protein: CASSSLISGNWVRALHF. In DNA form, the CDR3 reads TGTGCCAGCAGTTCCCTCATCAGTGGAAATTGGGTGAGAGCCCTCCACTTT. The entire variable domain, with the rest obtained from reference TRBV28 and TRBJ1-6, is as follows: DVKVTQSSRYLVKRTGEKVFLECVQDMDHENMFWYRQDPGLGLRLIYFSYDVKMKEKGDIPEGYSVSREKKERFSLILESASTNQTSMYLCASSSLISGNWVRALHFGNGTRLTVT.

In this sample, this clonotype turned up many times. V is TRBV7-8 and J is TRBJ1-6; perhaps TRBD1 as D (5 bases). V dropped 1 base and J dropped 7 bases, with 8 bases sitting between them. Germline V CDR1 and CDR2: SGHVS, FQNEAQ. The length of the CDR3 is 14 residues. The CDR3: CASSLGGENSPLHF. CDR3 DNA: TGTGCCAGCAGCTTAGGGGGCGAGAATTCACCCCTCCACTTT.